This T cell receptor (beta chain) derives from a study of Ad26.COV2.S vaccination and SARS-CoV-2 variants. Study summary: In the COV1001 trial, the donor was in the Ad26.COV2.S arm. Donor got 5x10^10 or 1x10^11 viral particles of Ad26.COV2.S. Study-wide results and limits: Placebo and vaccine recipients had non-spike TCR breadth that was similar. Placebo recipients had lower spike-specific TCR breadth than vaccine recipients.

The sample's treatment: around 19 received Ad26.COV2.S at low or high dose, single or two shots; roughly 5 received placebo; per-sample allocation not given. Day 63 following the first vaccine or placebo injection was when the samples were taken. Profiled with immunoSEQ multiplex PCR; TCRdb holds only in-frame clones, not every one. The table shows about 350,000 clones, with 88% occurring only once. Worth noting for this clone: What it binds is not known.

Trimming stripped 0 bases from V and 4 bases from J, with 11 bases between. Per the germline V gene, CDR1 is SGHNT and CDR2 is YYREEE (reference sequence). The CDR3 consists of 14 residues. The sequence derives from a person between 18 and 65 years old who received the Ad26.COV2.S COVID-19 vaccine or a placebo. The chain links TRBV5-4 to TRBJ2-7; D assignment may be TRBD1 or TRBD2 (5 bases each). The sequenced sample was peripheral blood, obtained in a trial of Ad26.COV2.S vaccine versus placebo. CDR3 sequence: CASSLDGGGYEQYF. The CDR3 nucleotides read TGTGCCAGCAGCTTGGATGGGGGTGGATACGAGCAGTACTTC.